Shown below are 14 T cell receptor beta chains from a single sample sequenced in a study of blood T cell repertoires in COVID-19. TCRdb's table, derived via immunoSEQ multiplex PCR, lists solely in-frame clones and lacks some. The table has roughly 300,000 clones, over 75% seen once. Sample: PBMCs or T cells enriched from blood (not recorded which). Every receptor here comes from a woman younger than 45 who had recovered from COVID-19.

In DNA, the CDR3 is TGTGCCATCAGTGAGTTTACGGGGAACACCGGGGAGCTGTTTTTT. This sequence encodes CAISEFTGNTGELFF. The V and J genes are TRBV10-3 and TRBJ2-2; no clear D gene. The ends were cut back, 1 base at V and 1 base at J, with 7 bases in the middle. CDR1 and CDR2 from the germline V gene are ENHRY and SYGVKD. The CDR3 length is 15 residues.

The chain recombines TRBV4-2 with TRBJ2-7, with D possibly being TRBD1 (5 bases). Trimming stripped 1 base from V and 3 bases from J, with 10 bases between. Germline V gives CDR1 LGHNA, CDR2 YNFKEQ. The CDR3 runs 14 residues. The CDR3 spells CASSQALGDYEQYF. In nucleotides, the CDR3 is TGTGCCAGCAGCCAAGCCCTAGGGGACTACGAGCAGTACTTC.

This rearrangement joins TRBV3-1 (or the pseudogene TRBV3-2) to TRBJ2-2; TRBD1 aligns across 9 bases. Germline-derived CDR1 and CDR2 are LGHDT and YNNKEL (reference sequence). The CDR3 is made up of 16 amino acids. Losses at the gene ends were 2 bases for V and 4 bases for J; bases not matched to a gene: 5. The CDR3 is CASSQLGQGSTGELFF. For the CDR3, the DNA is TGTGCCAGCAGCCAACTGGGACAGGGTAGCACCGGGGAGCTGTTTTTT.

The genes are TRBV5-1 and TRBJ2-2; tentatively, D is TRBD1 (5 bases). There are 14 residues in the CDR3. Between the trimmed V and J ends, which lost 5 bases and 5 bases, there was a span of 13 bases. The V gene's germline CDR1 is SGHRS and CDR2 YFSETQ. The CDR3 loop is CASRVQGNTGELFF. The CDR3 DNA is TGCGCCAGCAGAGTGCAGGGAAATACCGGGGAGCTGTTTTTT.

The genes are TRBV14 and TRBJ1-4; 9 bases are a match to TRBD1. The CDR3 extends over 17 amino acids. Looked up from germline, CDR1 is SGHDN and CDR2 is FVKESK. V gave up 0 bases and J gave up 3 bases; unmatched junction bases: 5. The CDR3 bases are TGTGCCAGCAGCCAAGACGTCGGACAGGGGCCTAATGAAAAACTGTTTTTT. It translates to CASSQDVGQGPNEKLFF.

The count of this clone is one. The chain has TRBV6-2 or TRBV6-3 and TRBJ1-2; 8 bases map to TRBD1. This CDR3 is 13 amino acids long. Trimming removed 6 bases from V and 5 bases from J; junction bases left unmatched: 5. Germline CDR1 MNHEY, CDR2 SVGEGT. The CDR3 region is CASSQGQEYGYTF. The CDR3 DNA reads as TGTGCCAGCAGCCAGGGACAGGAGTATGGCTACACCTTC.

J is TRBJ2-7 and V is TRBV6-5; a possible D gene is TRBD1 (6 bases). From germline, CDR1 is MNHEY and CDR2 SVGAGI. The CDR3 contains 14 residues. The ends were cut back, 6 bases at V and 0 bases at J, with 12 bases in the middle. Written as DNA, the CDR3 is TGTGCCAGCAGCGGACAGAAGAGCTCCTACGAGCAGTACTTC. This encodes CASSGQKSSYEQYF.

The chain recombines TRBV7-2 with TRBJ1-2; TRBD1 matches at 8 bases. The CDR3 covers 15 residues. The germline CDR1 and CDR2 sequences are SGHTA and FQGNSA. V lost 5 bases to trimming and J lost 2 bases; unmatched junction nucleotides: 7. The CDR3 coding sequence is TGTGCCAGCAGCGGATCGGGACAGGTGAACTATGGCTACACCTTC. As protein: CASSGSGQVNYGYTF. The full variable domain, in which reference TRBV7-2 and TRBJ1-2 provide the parts outside the CDR3, is GAGVSQSPSNKVTEKGKDVELRCDPISGHTALYWYRQSLGQGLEFLIYFQGNSAPDKSGLPSDRFSAERTGGSVSTLTIQRTQQEDSAVYLCASSGSGQVNYGYTFGSGTRLTVV.

This clone was detected only a few times. V gene TRBV3-1 (or the pseudogene TRBV3-2) combines with J gene TRBJ2-7, with D possibly being TRBD2 (6 bases). The CDR3 totals 14 residues. Trimming took 2 bases from V and 5 from J, leaving 13 bases between them. CDR1 is LGHDT and CDR2 is YNNKEL in the germline V gene (reference sequence). CDR3 sequence: CASSQRGGEDEQYF. The CDR3 DNA reads TGTGCCAGCAGCCAAAGGGGCGGGGAGGACGAGCAGTACTTC.

The chain employs TRBV28 and TRBJ1-2, with D uncertain. This CDR3 has 13 residues. CDR1 MDHEN and CDR2 SYDVKM come from the germline V gene. The V end lost 1 base, the J end lost 5 bases, and 8 bases lay between the germline ends. As DNA, the CDR3 is TGTGCCAGCAGTTTATTGGCAGAATATGGCTACACCTTC. It encodes CASSLLAEYGYTF.

The chain couples TRBV5-4 to TRBJ1-1; 7 nucleotides match TRBD1. This CDR3 region has 15 residues. Germline V gene data show CDR1 as SGHNT and CDR2 as YYREEE (reference sequence). V was pared by 0 bases and J by 1 base, with 3 bases of the junction left unmatched. CDR3 loop: CASSLGGGQNTEAFF. Written as DNA, the CDR3 is TGTGCCAGCAGCTTGGGAGGGGGCCAGAACACTGAAGCTTTCTTT.

The chain joins TRBV4-2 to TRBJ2-2; no clear D gene. Germline V gene sequence: CDR1 LGHNA, CDR2 YNFKEQ. V gave up 4 bases and J gave up 4 bases, with 10 bases separating them. The CDR3 is 14 amino acids. The CDR3 sequence is CASSPRGTTGELFF. CDR3 sequence (DNA): TGTGCCAGCAGCCCCAGAGGCACCACCGGGGAGCTGTTTTTT.

V usage is TRBV4-1 and J usage is TRBJ2-3; a weak D match, TRBD1 (6 bases). CDR1 and CDR2 (germline): MGHRA, YSYEKL. V was pared by 0 bases and J by 6 bases, with 16 bases between. The CDR3 is 16 residues long. CDR3 loop: CASSQDLGGGWDTQYF. CDR3 sequence (DNA): TGCGCCAGCAGCCAAGATCTAGGTGGGGGCTGGGATACGCAGTATTTT.

The V and J genes are TRBV7-8 and TRBJ2-7; D unresolved. The CDR3 length is 12 residues. CDR1 and CDR2 from the germline V gene are SGHVS and FQNEAQ. Trimming took off 5 bases at V and 3 bases at J, with 8 bases between the two ends. As DNA, the CDR3 is TGTGCCAGCAGCCCTTCCCGCTACGAGCAGTACTTC. This sequence encodes CASSPSRYEQYF. Drawing the rest from reference TRBV7-8 and TRBJ2-7, the complete variable domain is GAGVSQSPRYKVAKRGQDVALRCDPISGHVSLFWYQQALGQGPEFLTYFQNEAQLDKSGLPSDRFFAERPEGSVSTLKIQRTQQEDSAVYLCASSPSRYEQYFGPGTRLTVT.